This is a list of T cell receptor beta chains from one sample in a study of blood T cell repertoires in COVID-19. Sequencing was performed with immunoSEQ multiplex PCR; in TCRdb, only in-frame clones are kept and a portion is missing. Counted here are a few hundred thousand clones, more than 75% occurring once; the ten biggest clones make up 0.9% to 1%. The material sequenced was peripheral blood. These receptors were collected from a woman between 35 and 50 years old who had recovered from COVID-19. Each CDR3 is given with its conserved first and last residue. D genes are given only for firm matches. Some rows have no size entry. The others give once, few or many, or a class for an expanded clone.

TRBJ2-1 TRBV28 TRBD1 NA CASSLDRGEQFF TGTGCCAGCAGTTTGGACAGGGGAGAGCAGTTCTTC
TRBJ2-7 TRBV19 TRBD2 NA CASSMLSSGAGAYEQYF TGTGCCAGTAGTATGTTGTCGAGCGGGGCGGGGGCCTACGAGCAGTACTTC
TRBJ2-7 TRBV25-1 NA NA CASTPRGALREQYF TGTGCCAGCACCCCCCGGGGGGCCCTCCGGGAGCAGTACTTC
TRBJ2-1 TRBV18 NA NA CASSPPDYPTYNEQFF TGTGCCAGCTCACCCCCGGACTACCCGACCTACAATGAGCAGTTCTTC
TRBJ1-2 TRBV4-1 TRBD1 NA CASSQDRGYGYTF TGCGCCAGCAGCCAAGACAGGGGGTATGGCTACACCTTC
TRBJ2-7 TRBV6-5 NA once CASSPWGMGREQYF TGTGCCAGCAGTCCCTGGGGTATGGGGCGGGAGCAGTACTTC
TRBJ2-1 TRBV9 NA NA CASSPTSRGNEQFF TGTGCCAGCAGCCCCACCTCACGGGGGAATGAGCAGTTCTTC
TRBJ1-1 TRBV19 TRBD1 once CASSMRGQRRRAFF TGTGCCAGTAGTATGAGGGGGCAGAGGAGGCGAGCTTTCTTT
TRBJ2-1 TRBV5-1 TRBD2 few CASSLGGSGPFF TGCGCCAGCAGCTTGGGCGGGAGCGGGCCGTTCTTC
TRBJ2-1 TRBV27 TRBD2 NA CASSLRTSGRGGAYNEQFF TGTGCCAGCAGTTTAAGGACTAGCGGGAGGGGGGGCGCCTACAATGAGCAGTTCTTC
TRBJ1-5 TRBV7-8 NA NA CASSPAGRGQPQHF TGTGCCAGCAGCCCAGCGGGGCGCGGTCAGCCCCAGCATTTT
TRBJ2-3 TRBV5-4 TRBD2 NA CASQGLPTDTQYF TGTGCCAGCCAGGGACTACCCACAGATACGCAGTATTTT
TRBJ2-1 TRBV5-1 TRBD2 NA CASSSGLAGSEEQFF TGCGCCAGCAGCTCGGGACTAGCGGGCTCCGAGGAGCAGTTCTTC
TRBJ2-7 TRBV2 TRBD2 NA CASTKAGPWGEQYF TGTGCCAGCACCAAAGCGGGACCCTGGGGCGAGCAGTACTTC
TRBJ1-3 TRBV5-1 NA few CASSPTGNTIYF TGCGCCAGCAGCCCTACCGGAAACACCATATATTTT
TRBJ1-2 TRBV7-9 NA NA CASTRGTNYGYTF TGTGCCAGCACCCGCGGAACTAACTATGGCTACACCTTC
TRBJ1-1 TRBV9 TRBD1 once CASSVGQKNTEAFF TGTGCCAGCAGCGTGGGACAGAAGAACACTGAAGCTTTCTTT
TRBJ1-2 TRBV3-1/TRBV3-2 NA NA CASSQDLAAGVYGYTF TGTGCCAGCAGCCAAGATTTGGCGGCCGGGGTCTATGGCTACACCTTC
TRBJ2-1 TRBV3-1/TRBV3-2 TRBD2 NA CASSQVRAGGGRYNEQFF TGTGCCAGCAGCCAAGTTCGGGCGGGAGGGGGTCGCTACAATGAGCAGTTCTTC
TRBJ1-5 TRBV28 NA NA CASTNGGGPRQPQHF TGTGCCAGCACCAACGGGGGGGGGCCACGTCAGCCCCAGCATTTT
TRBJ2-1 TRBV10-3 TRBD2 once CAIRGSGNDEQFF TGTGCCATCAGGGGTAGCGGGAACGATGAGCAGTTCTTC
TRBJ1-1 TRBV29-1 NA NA CSGRGVNTEAFF TGCAGCGGCCGGGGGGTGAACACTGAAGCTTTCTTT
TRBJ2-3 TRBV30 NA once CAWSDRDTQYF TGTGCCTGGAGCGATCGGGATACGCAGTATTTT
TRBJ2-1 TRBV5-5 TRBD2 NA CASSREGGSYNEQFF TGTGCCAGCAGCCGGGAGGGAGGATCCTACAATGAGCAGTTCTTC
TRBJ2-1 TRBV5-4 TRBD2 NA CASSPPGKLAAAYNEQFF TGTGCCAGCAGCCCCCCGGGGAAGCTAGCGGCAGCCTACAATGAGCAGTTCTTC
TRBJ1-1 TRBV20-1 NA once CSARGGTGAFF TGCAGTGCTAGGGGGGGTACGGGGGCTTTCTTT
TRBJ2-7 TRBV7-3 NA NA CASSLVGGSYEQYF TGTGCCAGCAGCTTAGTCGGGGGATCCTACGAGCAGTACTTC
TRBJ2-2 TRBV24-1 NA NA CATSSLSVGRDTGELFF TGTGCCACCAGTTCTTTGTCGGTGGGCAGAGACACCGGGGAGCTGTTTTTT